The table lists the clone carrying this T cell receptor (beta chain) with many counts. CDR1 is SQVTM and CDR2 is ANQGSEA in the germline V gene. This CDR3 is 14 amino acids long. Trimming at V came to 4 bases and at J to 2 bases, leaving 6 bases not matched to a gene. These data are taken from a study of T cells in Graves' hyperthyroidism and ophthalmopathy. TCR beta CDR3 regions were amplified from RNA. A first-round RT-PCR of the TCR CDR3 used the HTBI primer set. TCRdb fed the multiplex PCR reads into MiXCR, producing one record per CDR3 protein. The top ten hold just over 55% of the sample, which has over 250,000 distinct CDR3 sequences, about 15% seen once.

Sequenced sample: blood. The source is a woman aged 60-70 years with Graves' ophthalmopathy. The chain employs TRBV29-1 and TRBJ2-7, with 9 bases matching TRBD2. This CDR3 reads CSVAGLAGTYEQYF. The CDR3, as DNA: TGCAGCGTTGCTGGCCTAGCGGGAACCTACGAGCAGTACTTC.